This TCR beta chain was obtained from a study of CD8+ T cells in alopecia areata. cDNA reverse transcribed from extracted RNA served as the sequencing template. Some clones are missing from TCRdb's copy, which holds only in-frame ones; the method was immunoSEQ multiplex PCR. The repertoire holds about 200,000 clones, with 56% as singletons. Deletions cut 3 bases from V and 0 bases from J, with 9 bases between. This CDR3 spans 15 amino acids. Looked up from germline, CDR1 is PRHDT and CDR2 is FYEKMQ (reference sequence). The source is a human donor in good health. This chain uses TRBV13 with TRBJ1-5, with a weak D call TRBD1 (5 bases). Sequenced: CD8+ T cells sorted from blood. DNA for the CDR3: TGTGCCAGCAGCTTGGGGGATTATAGCAATCAGCCCCAGCATTTT. It specifies CASSLGDYSNQPQHF.